This TCR beta chain was sequenced during a study of radiotherapy plus CTLA-4 blockade in lung cancer. About the study: Objective responses emerged in about 20% of patients, and 30% to 40% attained disease control.

The germline V gene encodes CDR1 ENHRY and CDR2 SYGVKD. With V trimmed by 4 bases and J by 7 bases, 10 bases remained unmatched. This CDR3 has 15 residues. TCRdb's copy holds only in-frame clones and misses some; the assay was immunoSEQ multiplex PCR. Among some 94,000 clones listed, approximately 78% were seen once. Study-wide points: Radiotherapy was combined with ipilimumab, and tumor-derived TCR clones then expanded in blood. Strongest reported response predictors: early blood clone changes and post-radiation interferon-beta.

Worth noting for this clone: Antigen unknown.

Sequencing was performed on peripheral blood, taken from a patient treated with radiotherapy plus ipilimumab. The chain recombines TRBV10-3 with TRBJ2-1, with 7 bases aligning to TRBD2. This sequence originates from a human donor with non-small cell lung cancer that progressed on radiotherapy plus ipilimumab. Here the CDR3 reads CAISAGGGPGNEQFF. CDR3 DNA: TGTGCCATCAGTGCCGGGGGAGGGCCTGGGAATGAGCAGTTCTTC.